The entry below gives a single TCR beta chain sequence along with its context. Its antigen specificity is not known. No qualities accompany the bases; no much larger clone lies one base away. V loses 5 bases of germline sequence and J loses 1 base, and the interval between the two ends is 17 bases. The CDR3 sequence holds 16 residues, the cysteine and phenylalanine included. Just CDR3 DNA is preserved here, 48 bases in frame from base 1. Based on the germline V gene, the CDR1 and CDR2 sequences are MDHEN and SYDVKM. This record belongs to a study of shared clonotypes between healthy human individuals (dated by TCRdb to 2020 to 2021). Study-wide context: The cohort included three men and a couple of women between 18 and 49 years of age. For each donor, CD4 naive and CD4 memory were each given three plates, CD8 naive was given two plates, and CD8 memory was given one plate. To estimate repertoire size and how much clonotypes are shared between individuals, the study performed deep sequencing of blood TCR repertoires from roughly five healthy adults. Different laboratories and diverse techniques were used to prepare libraries and sequence TCR repertoires, to increase sequencing depth and limit assay-specific biases. Leukapheresis yielded between about 0.94 and 9 billion PBMCs per donor. Study-wide conclusions, independent of this receptor: Larger estimated clonotype richness was generally found for naive subsets than for memory subsets. Higher generation probabilities were observed for clonotypes shared by all four sorted-subset donors than for non-shared clonotypes. Sampling was restricted to blood, and TCR repertoires in tissue are likely to differ from TCR repertoires in blood. When four donors were compared, the shared fraction of clonotypes was about 5.4% for naive CD4, roughly 3.3% for naive CD8, more than 2% for memory CD4, and 0.35% to 0.5% for memory CD8. Because the study included a small number of donors, the genetic and exposure-history diversity represented was limited. Rarefaction of sorted-subset datasets indicated incomplete sequencing despite the large sequencing depth. Based on pairwise subsampling, the degree of clonotype sharing among donors was expected to be affected by sequencing depth.

TCR CDR3 regions were amplified from genomic DNA by multiplex PCR using the deep immunoSEQ assay. Extracted genomic DNA from each cell subset was distributed evenly across all wells of several immunoSEQ 96-well plates, and each plate was treated as a replicate. Each replicate PCR for sorted subsets received 150 to 250 ng genomic DNA, equal to roughly 33,000 T cell genomes. Purified libraries were measured with a Qubit 3.0 fluorometer, size-checked on a Bioanalyzer 2100, and measured again with the KAPA Library Quantification kit. Every immunoSEQ 96-well plate was sequenced on a separate single-read 150-cycle Illumina NextSeq 550 flow cell. In the paper's pipeline: Because the immunoSEQ output held only junctional sequences and lacked quality scores, the filtering could not match the filtering applied to full-length reads. To assign V/J genes and CDR3, sequences were annotated using PyIR, a Python wrapper for IgBLAST v1.9, with IMGT germline references. Reads were removed for weak V/J assignments (E-value above 1e-6), missing CDR3, stop codons, out-of-frame junctions, or ambiguous translated residues. V3J clonotypes were defined by identical inferred V gene, J gene, and CDR3 amino acid sequence. The percentage overlap between two repertoires was calculated by dividing the number of shared unique clonotypes by the size of the smaller repertoire. Three approaches were used to assess repertoire richness: RTK rarefaction, the Chao1 estimator, and Recon v2.1 estimates of unobserved clonotypes. For all TCRbeta clonotypes obtained by the gDNA method from four donors, generation probabilities were computed with OLGA. The table comes from immuneACCESS by way of TCRdb, which keeps in-frame sequences with V and J called. Part of the clones is missing from these tables; in studies checked, under half for an unresolved V gene and the rest for unknown reasons. That table supplies the V and J calls and clone size; D and trimming were determined from the DNA. Present in this sample are 1,100,000 or so clones, 78% of which were seen just once. 0.4% to 0.55% of the sample is taken by the ten largest.

The donors were healthy, HIV-negative adults who had no recently reported acute infections or vaccinations. Every donor was a Caucasian adult living in Nashville, Tennessee, USA. CD4+ T cells were enriched by magnetic negative selection; naive cells were then positively selected on CD45RA, and the negative fraction formed the memory subset. Blood was obtained by leukapheresis, after which PBMCs were separated by Ficoll-Histopaque density gradient centrifugation and cryopreserved in liquid nitrogen vapor phase. Purity and quantity of every magnetically sorted T cell population were checked by analytical flow cytometry. Each sorted fraction had its genomic DNA isolated and then quantified by UV absorbance on a Nanodrop 2000c.

Rearrangement joined TRBV28 to TRBJ1-1; the best D guess is TRBD1, with 6 bases matching. The TCR sequence derives from a man aged 18 to 35 in good health. Some clones in this sample may be carry-over from other donors' samples. Sample: memory CD4+ T cells from PBMCs. What this sample's cell subset or site label stands for: CD45RA-negative fraction. CDR3 protein: CASSLGTGSRNTEAFF. At the DNA level, the sequence is TGTGCCAGCAGTCTGGGTACAGGGTCGAGGAACACTGAAGCTTTCTTT.